This T cell receptor (beta chain) derives from a study of blood T cells in healthy people across ages. Overall study context: The capture of about one barcoded beta molecule per two T cells was achieved by template switching. Broader study findings: Across the age range, TCR beta diversity per million T cells fell in a roughly linear way.

About this clonotype itself: The antigen remains undetermined.

The CDR3 covers 13 residues. Trimming shortened V by 6 bases and J by 4 bases, and 8 bases separated the two germline ends. CDR1 is SGHNT and CDR2 is YYREEE in the germline V gene (reference sequence). A second about 7 to 12 cycle PCR used barcoded and J-beta primers. One entry per CDR3 protein results from TCRdb running MiXCR on the 5' RACE reads. The sample holds roughly 680,000 distinct CDR3 sequences, 20% to 25% seen once. The rearrangement links TRBV5-4 to TRBJ2-6; D not resolved. Specimen: blood. The TCR sequence derives from a man aged 65 to 85 in good health. CDR3 nucleotide sequence: TGTGCCAGCACTGTTTTCGGGGCCAACGTCCTGACTTTC. This translates into CASTVFGANVLTF.